This T cell receptor (beta chain) was identified during a study of TIL therapy for anti-PD-1-resistant metastatic lung cancer (dated by TCRdb to the early 2020s). In the study overall: Tumors were harvested prior to any PD-1/PD-L1 blockade, after which nivolumab was administered to patients, and lymphodepletion, expanded TIL infusion and IL-2 were given to patients who progressed. Among the enrolled patients, the median age was around 54 years (range roughly 35-80), and the median tumor PD-L1 proportion score was less than 6.5%. The cohort was composed predominantly of lung adenocarcinoma, with four EGFR-mutant and two ALK-rearranged tumors included, and half of patients were identified as current or former smokers. A median non-synonymous tumor mutation burden of under 1.9 mutations per megabase was determined across the cohort by whole-exome sequencing. T cell receptor beta sequencing of tumor and peripheral blood was used to follow clonotypes across the tumor, the expanded TIL product and serial blood samples.

Remarks on this clone: Its antigen is unknown. Per-nucleotide qualities are absent, and no much larger clonotype sits a single base away.

The germline V gene supplies CDR1 MNHEY and CDR2 SVGEGT. Trimming costs V 6 bases and J 6 bases, and their ends lie 11 bases apart. Counted from cysteine to phenylalanine, this CDR3 has 12 amino acids. Of the read, only the CDR3 DNA is kept; its 36 bases are in frame from base 1. TCR beta CDR3 regions were amplified from genomic DNA with the immunoSEQ v3 hsTCRB kit using bias-controlled multiplex PCR. An Illumina NextSeq 500 was used to sequence the TCR libraries, reaching approximately 2 million read pairs at survey level or about 4.5-6 million at deep level. On the study's bioinformatics: Clonality was reported by immunoSEQ Analyzer software, which also assigned V, D and J genes and filtered out non-productive sequences. Repertoires were compared using productive Simpson clonality and Morisita overlap index of productive TRB rearrangements between infused TIL and blood. The absolute count of a clonotype in blood was estimated by multiplying the lymphocyte count by the CD3+ fraction and by the productive frequency of the clone. TCRdb retrieved this table from immuneACCESS and kept in-frame rearrangements only. Not all clones are present; in checked studies, unresolved V genes account for under half, and no reason is known for the remainder. The V and J calls and the clone size are those of that table, but D and trimming were determined from the DNA. The sample table records roughly 20,000 clones; 75% to 80% of these occur just once. The ten largest account for around 7% of the sample.

What the authors observed across the whole study: Because the cohort was highly selected, with more treatment-naive, never-smoker and oncogene-addicted patients than is typical, generalizability is limited. The study protocol defined all tumor marker inferences as exploratory. Clonotypes from the infused TIL partially replaced the baseline peripheral repertoire and then declined over months, and persistence showed no apparent association with response.

What this sample's time point label stands for: pre-treatment sample, taken before nivolumab and TIL therapy. A phase I trial run at two centers enrolled adults with stage 4 NSCLC between October 2017 and January 2020. The samples were drawn from an open-label, single-arm phase I trial testing tumor-infiltrating lymphocyte therapy combined with nivolumab in advanced non-small cell lung cancer. Mononuclear cells from blood collected in EDTA tubes were isolated on a Ficoll gradient and snap-frozen as pellets, and DNA was then extracted using a Qiagen mini-prep kit. The sequencing here drew on blood, taken at baseline. Recombination linked TRBV6-2 or TRBV6-3 to TRBJ1-2, with a weak D call of TRBD1 (5 bases match). The sequence came from a person between 25 and 79 years old with non-small cell lung cancer. The CDR3 corresponds to CASSLTENGYTF. DNA sequence: TGTGCCAGCAGCTTGACAGAAAATGGCTACACCTTC.